Following are 10 T cell receptor beta chains from one sample sequenced in a study of blood T cell repertoires in COVID-19. Assay used: immunoSEQ multiplex PCR; TCRdb lists only in-frame clones, some missing. Altogether some 460,000 clones are present, roughly 87% being singletons, with the ten largest covering almost 2%. The source material was PBMCs or T cells enriched from blood (not recorded which). The receptors were gathered from a woman under 30 with acute COVID-19.

The sample holds a few counts of this clone. The chain employs TRBV19 and TRBJ1-2; maybe TRBD1 (6 bases). The CDR3 length is 11 residues. Trimming pared 7 bases from V and 8 bases from J, leaving 11 bases between. The germline V gene encodes CDR1 LNHDA and CDR2 SQIVND (reference sequence). CDR3 in DNA: TGTGCCAGTAACCCAGGGGTCGGCTACACCTTC. Translation gives CASNPGVGYTF.

The rearrangement links TRBV10-3 to TRBJ2-7; D perhaps matches TRBD1 (6 bases). The CDR3 sequence is 15 residues long. The V gene lost 3 bases and the J gene lost 2 bases, with 14 bases spanning the gap. CDR1 and CDR2 from the germline V gene are ENHRY and SYGVKD. The CDR3 region is CAISDTQGFAYEQYF. The CDR3 region has the DNA TGTGCCATCAGTGATACACAGGGATTCGCCTACGAGCAGTACTTC.

This clone has a handful of counts. The V and J genes are TRBV28 and TRBJ2-2; D may be TRBD2 (5 bases). This CDR3 is built from 14 residues. V was cut by 6 bases and J by 4 bases, with 12 bases left in between. Germline CDR1 and CDR2: MDHEN and SYDVKM. The CDR3 is CASRDFLGTGELFF. The CDR3 nucleotides are TGTGCCAGCAGGGACTTCCTGGGCACCGGGGAGCTGTTTTTT. The full variable domain, rest sourced from reference TRBV28 and TRBJ2-2, is DVKVTQSSRYLVKRTGEKVFLECVQDMDHENMFWYRQDPGLGLRLIYFSYDVKMKEKGDIPEGYSVSREKKERFSLILESASTNQTSMYLCASRDFLGTGELFFGEGSRLTVL.

The rearrangement uses TRBV4-3 and TRBJ1-1, with a tentative D call TRBD1 (5 bases). Germline V gene data show CDR1 as LGHNA and CDR2 as YSLEER. V was trimmed by 4 bases and J by 1 base, leaving 10 bases between them. CDR3 length equals 14 residues. CDR3 amino acids: CASSLLTGNTEAFF. Written as DNA, the CDR3 is TGCGCCAGCAGCCTACTTACAGGGAACACTGAAGCTTTCTTT.

The rearrangement uses TRBV7-2 and TRBJ2-1; the D gene is possibly TRBD2 (5 bases). Trimming took 0 bases from V and 7 from J, leaving 13 bases between them. Germline loops: CDR1 SGHTA, CDR2 FQGNSA. This CDR3 contains 15 residues. The DNA of the CDR3 is TGTGCCAGCAGCTTAGCGGTCATGGCGGGTAATGAGCAGTTCTTC. This codes for CASSLAVMAGNEQFF.

This chain uses TRBV19 with TRBJ2-7; possibly TRBD1 for D (5 bases). CDR1 and CDR2 from the germline V gene are LNHDA and SQIVND (reference sequence). Trimming removed 3 bases at V and 4 bases at J, with 7 bases between. This CDR3 region has 12 residues. CDR3: CASSMGQYEQYF. Written as DNA, the CDR3 is TGTGCCAGTAGTATGGGGCAATACGAGCAGTACTTC.

The rearrangement uses TRBV5-4 and TRBJ2-7; D might be TRBD2 (5 bases). Germline CDR1 is SGHNT and CDR2 is YYREEE (reference sequence). CDR3 length: 16 amino acids. Trimming removed 0 bases from V and 5 bases from J, with 18 bases in between. This CDR3 reads CASSLAPHLRGDEQYF. The CDR3 nucleotides read TGTGCCAGCAGCTTGGCGCCCCACCTTCGGGGAGACGAGCAGTACTTC.

The V gene is TRBV5-8, the J gene TRBJ2-5; 11 nucleotides align to TRBD2. Germline V gives CDR1 SGHTS, CDR2 YDEGEE. This CDR3 has 16 amino acids. With 0 bases clipped from V and 4 bases from J, the junction kept 5 bases outside the gene matches. CDR3 sequence (DNA): TGTGCCAGCAGCTTGGGACTAGCGGGAACCGGAGAGACCCAGTACTTC. The encoded protein is CASSLGLAGTGETQYF.

The gene calls are TRBV25-1 and TRBJ1-6; D gene unclear. The CDR3 is made up of 17 amino acids. Germline V gene sequence: CDR1 MGHDK, CDR2 SYGVNS. V gave up 3 bases and J gave up 3 bases, with 15 bases separating them. The CDR3 sequence: CASSDHDKAFYNSPLHF. The CDR3 DNA sequence: TGTGCCAGCAGTGACCACGACAAAGCTTTCTATAATTCACCCCTCCACTTT. Supplemented by reference TRBV25-1 and TRBJ1-6, the full variable domain reads EADIYQTPRYLVIGTGKKITLECSQTMGHDKMYWYQQDPGMELHLIHYSYGVNSTEKGDLSSESTVSRIRTEHFPLTLESARPSHTSQYLCASSDHDKAFYNSPLHFGNGTRLTVT.

The CDR3 DNA reads as TGTGCCAGCAGTGACGGGACAGCCTACGAGCAGTACTTC. It is translated as CASSDGTAYEQYF. The chain is built from TRBV25-1 and TRBJ2-7; 7 positions agree with TRBD1. The V segment lost 3 bases and the J segment 2 bases; nucleotides outside the gene matches: 1. There are 13 residues in the CDR3. The V gene's germline CDR1 is MGHDK and CDR2 SYGVNS.